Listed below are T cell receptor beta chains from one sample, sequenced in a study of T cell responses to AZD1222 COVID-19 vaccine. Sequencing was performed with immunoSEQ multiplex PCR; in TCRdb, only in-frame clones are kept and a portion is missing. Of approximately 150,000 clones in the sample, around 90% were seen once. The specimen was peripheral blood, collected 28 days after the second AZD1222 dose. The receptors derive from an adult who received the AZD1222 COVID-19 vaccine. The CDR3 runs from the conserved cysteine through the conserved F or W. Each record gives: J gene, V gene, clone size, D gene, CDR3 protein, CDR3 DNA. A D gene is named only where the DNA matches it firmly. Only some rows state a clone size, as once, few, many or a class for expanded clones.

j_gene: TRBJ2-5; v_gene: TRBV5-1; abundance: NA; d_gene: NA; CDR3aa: CASTAGGIGETQYF; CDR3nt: TGCGCCAGTACCGCTGGGGGTATTGGGGAGACCCAGTACTTC
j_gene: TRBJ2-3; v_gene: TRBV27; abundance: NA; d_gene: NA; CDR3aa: CASSSPSTDTQYF; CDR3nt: TGTGCCAGCAGTTCGCCCAGCACAGATACGCAGTATTTT
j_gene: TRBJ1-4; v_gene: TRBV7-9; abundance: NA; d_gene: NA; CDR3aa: CASSPHLPTGVNEKLFF; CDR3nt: TGTGCCAGCAGCCCCCATCTACCCACCGGGGTGAATGAAAAACTGTTTTTT
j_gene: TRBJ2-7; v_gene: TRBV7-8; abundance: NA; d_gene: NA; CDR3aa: CASSPREEGSSYEQYF; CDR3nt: TGTGCCAGCAGCCCCAGGGAAGAGGGTAGCTCCTACGAGCAGTACTTC
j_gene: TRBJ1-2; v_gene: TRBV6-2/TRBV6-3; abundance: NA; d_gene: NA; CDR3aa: CASSQQPGYGYTF; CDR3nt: TGTGCCAGCAGCCAACAACCGGGGTATGGCTACACCTTC
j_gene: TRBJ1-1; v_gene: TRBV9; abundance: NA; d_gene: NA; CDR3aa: CASSVDWGGTEAFF; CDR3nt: TGTGCCAGCAGCGTAGATTGGGGGGGCACTGAAGCTTTCTTT
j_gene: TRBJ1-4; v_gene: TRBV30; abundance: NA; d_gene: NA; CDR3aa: CAWSQPYCLNEKLFF; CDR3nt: TGTGCCTGGAGTCAACCGTACTGCCTTAATGAAAAACTGTTTTTT
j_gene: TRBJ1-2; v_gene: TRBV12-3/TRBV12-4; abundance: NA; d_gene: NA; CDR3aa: CASRLVGSSGYTF; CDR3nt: TGTGCCAGCAGACTGGTTGGGTCGAGTGGCTACACCTTC
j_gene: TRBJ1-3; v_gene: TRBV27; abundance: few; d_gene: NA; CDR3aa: CASRQGSGNTIYF; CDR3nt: TGTGCGTCGCGCCAAGGATCTGGAAACACCATATATTTT
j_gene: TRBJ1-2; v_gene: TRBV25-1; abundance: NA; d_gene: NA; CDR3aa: CASSDQGPNYGYTF; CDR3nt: TGTGCCAGCAGTGATCAGGGGCCTAACTATGGCTACACCTTC
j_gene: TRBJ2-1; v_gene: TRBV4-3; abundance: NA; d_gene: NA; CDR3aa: CASSQDWQNEQFF; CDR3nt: TGCGCCAGCAGCCAAGATTGGCAGAATGAGCAGTTCTTC
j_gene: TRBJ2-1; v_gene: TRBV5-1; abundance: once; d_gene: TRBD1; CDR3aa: CASSSGQGAMWDEQFF; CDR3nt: TGCGCCAGCAGCTCTGGACAGGGGGCAATGTGGGATGAGCAGTTCTTC
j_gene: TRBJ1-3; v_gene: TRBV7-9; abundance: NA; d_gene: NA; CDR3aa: CASSPGSGNTIYF; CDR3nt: TGTGCCAGCAGCCCGGGGTCTGGAAACACCATATATTTT
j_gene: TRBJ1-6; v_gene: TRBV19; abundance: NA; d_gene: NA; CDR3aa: CASSIIVVGQSYNSPLHF; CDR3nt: TGTGCCAGTAGTATAATCGTTGTTGGACAGAGCTATAATTCACCCCTCCACTTT
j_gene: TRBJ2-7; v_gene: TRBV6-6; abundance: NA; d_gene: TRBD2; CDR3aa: CASSYNAGGLNEQYF; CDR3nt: TGTGCCAGCAGTTACAATGCGGGAGGGTTGAACGAGCAGTACTTC
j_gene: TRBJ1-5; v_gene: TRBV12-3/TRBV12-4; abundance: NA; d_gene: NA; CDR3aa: CASSAFGNQPQHF; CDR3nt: TGTGCCAGCAGCGCTTTTGGCAATCAGCCCCAGCATTTT
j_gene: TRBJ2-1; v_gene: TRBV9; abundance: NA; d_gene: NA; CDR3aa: CASSVEGDGYNEQFF; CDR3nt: TGTGCCAGCAGCGTAGAGGGGGACGGGTACAATGAGCAGTTCTTC
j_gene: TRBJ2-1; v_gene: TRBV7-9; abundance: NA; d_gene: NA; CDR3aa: CASSRGYNEQFF; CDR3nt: TGTGCCAGCAGCCGGGGTTACAATGAGCAGTTCTTC
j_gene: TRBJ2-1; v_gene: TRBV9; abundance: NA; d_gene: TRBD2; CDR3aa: CASSVGGRADEQFF; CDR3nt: TGTGCCAGCAGCGTAGGAGGGAGGGCCGATGAGCAGTTCTTC
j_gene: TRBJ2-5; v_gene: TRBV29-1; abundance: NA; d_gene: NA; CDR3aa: CSVGQQETQYF; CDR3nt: TGCAGCGTTGGTCAGCAAGAGACCCAGTACTTC
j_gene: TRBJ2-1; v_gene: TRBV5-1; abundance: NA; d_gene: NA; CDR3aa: CASSLRGANNEQFF; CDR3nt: TGCGCCAGCAGCTTGAGGGGGGCCAACAATGAGCAGTTCTTC
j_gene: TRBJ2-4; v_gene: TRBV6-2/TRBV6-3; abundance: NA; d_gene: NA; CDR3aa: CASSALSELAAKNIQYF; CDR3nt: TGTGCCAGCAGTGCCCTCAGCGAGCTAGCGGCCAAAAACATTCAGTACTTC
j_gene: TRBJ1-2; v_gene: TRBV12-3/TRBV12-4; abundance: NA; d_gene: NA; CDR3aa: CASSFVPHGYTF; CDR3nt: TGTGCCAGCAGTTTTGTGCCCCATGGCTACACCTTC
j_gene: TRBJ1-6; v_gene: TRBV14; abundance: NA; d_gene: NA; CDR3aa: CASSQGVGTSSYNSPLHF; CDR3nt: TGTGCCAGCAGCCAAGGAGTCGGGACGAGCTCCTATAATTCACCCCTCCACTTT
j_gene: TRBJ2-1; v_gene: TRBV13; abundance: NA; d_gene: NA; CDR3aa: CASSLTYNEQFF; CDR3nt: TGTGCCAGCAGCTTAACTTACAATGAGCAGTTCTTC
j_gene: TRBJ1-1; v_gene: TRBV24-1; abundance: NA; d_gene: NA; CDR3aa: CATSLVDRAPNTEAFF; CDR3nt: TGTGCCACCAGTTTGGTGGACCGGGCGCCGAACACTGAAGCTTTCTTT
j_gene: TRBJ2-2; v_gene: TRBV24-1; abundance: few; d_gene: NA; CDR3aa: CATRGTGDTGELFF; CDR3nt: TGTGCCACCAGGGGCACGGGGGACACCGGGGAGCTGTTTTTT
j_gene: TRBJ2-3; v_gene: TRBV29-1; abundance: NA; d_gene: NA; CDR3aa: CSVEFPGLSTDTQYF; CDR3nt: TGCAGCGTCGAATTTCCGGGACTCTCCACAGATACGCAGTATTTT
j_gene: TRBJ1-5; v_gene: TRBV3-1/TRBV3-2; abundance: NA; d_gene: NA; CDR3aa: CASSQDTSVNQPQHF; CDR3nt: TGTGCCAGCAGCCAAGACACGAGTGTCAATCAGCCCCAGCATTTT
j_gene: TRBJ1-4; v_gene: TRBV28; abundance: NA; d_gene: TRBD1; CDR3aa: CASSLFLVGDRVF; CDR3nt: TGTGCCAGCAGTTTATTTTTGGTAGGGGACAGGGTTTTT
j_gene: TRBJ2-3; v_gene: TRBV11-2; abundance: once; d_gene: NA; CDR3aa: CASSLGAGVTDTQYF; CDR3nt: TGTGCCAGCAGCTTAGGGGCAGGGGTCACGGATACGCAGTATTTT
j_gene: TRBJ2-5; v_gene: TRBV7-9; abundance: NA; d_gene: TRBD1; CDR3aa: CASSLRDRGLVKTQYF; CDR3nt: TGTGCCAGCAGCTTAAGGGACAGGGGGCTCGTCAAGACCCAGTACTTC
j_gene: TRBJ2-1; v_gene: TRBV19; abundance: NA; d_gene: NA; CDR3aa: CASSIVAGHNEQFF; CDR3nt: TGTGCCAGTAGTATAGTTGCAGGTCACAATGAGCAGTTCTTC
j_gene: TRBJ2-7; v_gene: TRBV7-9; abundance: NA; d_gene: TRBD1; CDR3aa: CASSLPGQLYEQYF; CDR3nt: TGTGCCAGCAGCCTCCCGGGACAGCTCTACGAGCAGTACTTC
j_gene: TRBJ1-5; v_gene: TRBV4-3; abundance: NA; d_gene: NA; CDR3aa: CASSLIHDSNQPQHF; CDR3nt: TGCGCCAGCAGCCTTATCCACGATAGCAATCAGCCCCAGCATTTT
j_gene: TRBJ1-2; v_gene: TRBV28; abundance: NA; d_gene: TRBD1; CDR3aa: CASSSRQGGGYTF; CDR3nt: TGTGCCAGCAGTTCCAGACAGGGGGGTGGCTACACCTTC
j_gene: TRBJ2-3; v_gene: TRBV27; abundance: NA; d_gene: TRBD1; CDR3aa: CASRDRGLDTQYF; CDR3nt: TGTGCCAGCCGGGACAGGGGGTTAGATACGCAGTATTTT
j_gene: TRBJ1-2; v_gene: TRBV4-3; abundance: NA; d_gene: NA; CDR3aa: CASSQETVAKYSPTNYGYTF; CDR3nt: TGCGCCAGCAGCCAAGAAACAGTCGCTAAGTACTCACCAACTAACTATGGCTACACCTTC
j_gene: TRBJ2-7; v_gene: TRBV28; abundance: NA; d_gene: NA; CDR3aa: CASTPGEGAYEQYF; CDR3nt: TGTGCCAGCACTCCTGGTGAGGGAGCCTACGAGCAGTACTTC
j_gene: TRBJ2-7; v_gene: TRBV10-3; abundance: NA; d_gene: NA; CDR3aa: CAISEQGSDYEQYF; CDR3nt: TGTGCCATCAGTGAGCAGGGGTCTGATTACGAGCAGTACTTC